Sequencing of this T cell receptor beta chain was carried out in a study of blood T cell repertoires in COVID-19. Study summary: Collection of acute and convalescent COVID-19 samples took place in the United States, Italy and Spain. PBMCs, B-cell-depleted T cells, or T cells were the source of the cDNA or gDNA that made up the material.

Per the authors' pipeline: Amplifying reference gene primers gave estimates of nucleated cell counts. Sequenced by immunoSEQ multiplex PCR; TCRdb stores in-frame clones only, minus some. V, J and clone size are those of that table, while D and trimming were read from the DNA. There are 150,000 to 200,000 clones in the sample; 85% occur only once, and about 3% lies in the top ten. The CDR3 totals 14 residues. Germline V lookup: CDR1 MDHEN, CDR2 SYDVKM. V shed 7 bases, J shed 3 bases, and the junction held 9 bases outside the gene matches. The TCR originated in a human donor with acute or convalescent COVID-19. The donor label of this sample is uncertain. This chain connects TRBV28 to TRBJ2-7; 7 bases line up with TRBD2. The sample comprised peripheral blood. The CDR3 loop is CASTGPGGVYEQYF. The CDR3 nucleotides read TGTGCCAGCACCGGCCCGGGAGGCGTCTACGAGCAGTACTTC.